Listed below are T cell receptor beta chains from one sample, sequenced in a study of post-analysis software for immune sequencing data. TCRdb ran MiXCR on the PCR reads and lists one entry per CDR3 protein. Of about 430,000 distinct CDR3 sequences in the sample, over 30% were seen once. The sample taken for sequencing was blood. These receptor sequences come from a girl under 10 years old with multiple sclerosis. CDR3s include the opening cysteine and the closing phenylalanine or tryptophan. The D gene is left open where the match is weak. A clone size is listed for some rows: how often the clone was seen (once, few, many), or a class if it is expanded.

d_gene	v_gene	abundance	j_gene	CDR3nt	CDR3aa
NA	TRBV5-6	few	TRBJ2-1	TGTGCCAGCAGCTTGTTGATCCGCTGGCATGAGCAGTTCTTC	CASSLLIRWHEQFF
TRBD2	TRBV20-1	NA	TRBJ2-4	TGCAGTGCACCAATCGGACTAGCGACCGAGAGGACCAAAAACATTCAGTACTTC	CSAPIGLATERTKNIQYF
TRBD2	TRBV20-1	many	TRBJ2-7	TGCAGTGCTAGAGTGGCTAGCGGTATCTACGAGCAGTACTTC	CSARVASGIYEQYF
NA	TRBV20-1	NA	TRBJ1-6	TGCAGTGCTAGATCTCCTTCACCCCTCCACTTT	CSARSPSPLHF
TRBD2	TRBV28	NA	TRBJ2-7	TGTGCCAGCAGTTTTCGGGGGGGCACCTACGAGCAGTACTTC	CASSFRGGTYEQYF
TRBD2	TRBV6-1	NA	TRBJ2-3	TGTGCCAGCAGTGAACCGGGGTTAGCGGGAGGTCAAGATACGCAGTATTTT	CASSEPGLAGGQDTQYF
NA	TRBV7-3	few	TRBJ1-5	TGTGCCAGCAGCTTATCGTCCGATCAGCCCCAGCATTTT	CASSLSSDQPQHF
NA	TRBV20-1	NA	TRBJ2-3	TGCAGTGCTATTACCACTAGCACAGATACGCAGTATTTT	CSAITTSTDTQYF
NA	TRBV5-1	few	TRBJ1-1	TGCGCCAGCAGCGATATATCTGAAGCTTTCTTT	CASSDISEAFF
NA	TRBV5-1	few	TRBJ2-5	TGCGCCAGCAGCTTGTTTGGGCGGGGGCTCCAAGAGACCCAGTACTTC	CASSLFGRGLQETQYF
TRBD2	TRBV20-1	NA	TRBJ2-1	TGCAGTCCCGGGACTAGCGGGATTAATGAGCAGTTCTTC	CSPGTSGINEQFF
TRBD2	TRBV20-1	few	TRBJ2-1	TGCAGTGCTAGCGGGGAGGGCCTAAGAGAGCAGTTCTTC	CSASGEGLREQFF
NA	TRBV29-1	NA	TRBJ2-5	TGCAGCGTTGAAGATTTGGGAGAGACCCAGTACTTC	CSVEDLGETQYF
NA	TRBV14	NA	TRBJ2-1	TGTGCCAGCAGCCAAAGGGCCCTACGCTACAATGAGCAGTTCTTC	CASSQRALRYNEQFF
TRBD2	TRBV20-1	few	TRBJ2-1	TGCAGCGCGGGGGATTACAATGAGCAGTTCTTC	CSAGDYNEQFF
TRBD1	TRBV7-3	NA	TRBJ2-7	TGTGCCAGCAGCTTAACAGGACAGGGTGACGAGCAGTACTTC	CASSLTGQGDEQYF
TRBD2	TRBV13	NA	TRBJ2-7	TGTGCCAGCAGCGAAGGGACTAGAGTCTACGAGCAGTACTTC	CASSEGTRVYEQYF
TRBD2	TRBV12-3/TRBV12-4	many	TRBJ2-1	TGTGCCAGCAGTTTAATGGCGGGAGAAATGAAGTTCTTC	CASSLMAGEMKFF
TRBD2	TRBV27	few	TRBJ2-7	TGTGCCAGCAGTAGACAACCGGGACTAGCTTCGGGCGAGCAGTACTTC	CASSRQPGLASGEQYF
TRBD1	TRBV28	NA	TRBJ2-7	TGTGCCAGCAGTCGCACAGGGGACCCCTACGAGCAGTACTTC	CASSRTGDPYEQYF
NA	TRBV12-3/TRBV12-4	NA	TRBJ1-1	TGTGCCAGCAGTTTTTCGAGCACTGAAGCTTTCTTT	CASSFSSTEAFF
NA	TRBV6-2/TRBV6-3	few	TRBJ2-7	TGTGCCAGCAGTTACGGGCCGTGGGAGCAGTACTTC	CASSYGPWEQYF
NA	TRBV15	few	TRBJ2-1	TGCGCCACCAGAACTGCCCAGGGGCCATACAATGAGCAGTTCTTC	CATRTAQGPYNEQFF
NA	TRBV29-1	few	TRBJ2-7	TGCAGCGCCAGCCAAAGGGGGCGGGAGGCCTACGAGCAGTACTTC	CSASQRGREAYEQYF
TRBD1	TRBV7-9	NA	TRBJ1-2	TGTGCCAGCACCATCCCGTCGGACAGGGAGGGCTATGGCTACACCTTC	CASTIPSDREGYGYTF
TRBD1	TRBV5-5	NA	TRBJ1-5	TGTGCCAGCAGCCCGACAGGGGGCGATGGTTTGGGTCAGCCCCAGCATTTT	CASSPTGGDGLGQPQHF
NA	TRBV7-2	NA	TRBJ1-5	TGTGCCAGCAGCTTTGAGCTCAATCAGCCCCAGCATTTT	CASSFELNQPQHF
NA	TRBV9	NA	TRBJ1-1	TGTGCCAGCAGCGGATTCTCCACTGAAGCTTTCTTT	CASSGFSTEAFF
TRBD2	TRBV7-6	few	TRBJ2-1	TGTGCCAGCAGCTTGGGTAGCGGGAGTTCCCACAATGAGCAGTTCTTC	CASSLGSGSSHNEQFF
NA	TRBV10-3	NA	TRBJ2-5	TGTGCCATCAACGGGGCGGGGACCCAGTACTTC	CAINGAGTQYF
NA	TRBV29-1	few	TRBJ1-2	TGCAGCGTTGCCTCTGGGGGGCCCAGCTATGGCTACACCTTC	CSVASGGPSYGYTF
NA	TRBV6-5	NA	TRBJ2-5	TGTGCCAGCAGTTACTCACACGGACAAGAGACCCAGTACTTC	CASSYSHGQETQYF
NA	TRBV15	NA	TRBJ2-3	TGTGCCACCAGTCGTAGGGACACAGATACGCAGTATTTT	CATSRRDTDTQYF
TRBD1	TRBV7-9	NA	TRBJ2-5	TGTGCCAGCAGCCACGCTACAGGGGCGTTACAAGAGACCCAGTACTTC	CASSHATGALQETQYF
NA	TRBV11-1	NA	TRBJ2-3	TGTGCCAGCAGCCTAAGGTCTAGCCGGAACACAGATACGCAGTATTTT	CASSLRSSRNTDTQYF
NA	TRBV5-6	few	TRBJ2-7	TGTGCCAGCAGCTGGGGCGCAGCGGTGACCTACGAGCAGTACTTC	CASSWGAAVTYEQYF
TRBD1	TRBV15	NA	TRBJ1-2	TGTGCCACCAGCCGCCGACAGGGAGGAAACTATGGCTACACCTTC	CATSRRQGGNYGYTF
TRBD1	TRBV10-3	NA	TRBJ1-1	TGTGCCATCAGTGAATCCTTGGGACAGGTCACTGAAGCTTTCTTT	CAISESLGQVTEAFF
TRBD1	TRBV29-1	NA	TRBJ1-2	TGCAGCGTTGAGGTACAGGGGATCAACTATGGCTACACCTTC	CSVEVQGINYGYTF
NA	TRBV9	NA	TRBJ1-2	TGTGCCAGCAGCGTGAGTACCAGGAATAACTATGGCTACACCTTC	CASSVSTRNNYGYTF
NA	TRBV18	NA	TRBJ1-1	TGTGCCAGCTCACCTGACAGAACGAACACTGAAGCTTTCTTT	CASSPDRTNTEAFF
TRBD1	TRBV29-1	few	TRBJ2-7	TGCAGCGTTCTCCTTTACCTGAGACAGGGGGCGTTGATCGAGCAGTACTTC	CSVLLYLRQGALIEQYF
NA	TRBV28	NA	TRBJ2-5	TGTGCCAGCAGTGATGTACAGGATTACCAAGAGACCCAGTACTTC	CASSDVQDYQETQYF
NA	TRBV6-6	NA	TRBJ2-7	TGTGCCAGCAGAAATCAGGGGAACGAGCAGTACTTC	CASRNQGNEQYF
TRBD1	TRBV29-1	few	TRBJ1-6	TGCAGCGCCCGGGACAGGGCCTATAATTCACCCCTCCACTTT	CSARDRAYNSPLHF
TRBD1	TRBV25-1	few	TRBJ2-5	TGTGCCAGCAGTGAATTGGAGGGGACAGGGAGAGAGACCCAGTACTTC	CASSELEGTGRETQYF
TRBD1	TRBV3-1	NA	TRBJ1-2	TGTGCCAGCAGCCATGTACAGGGGGCCGGCTACACCTTC	CASSHVQGAGYTF